This TCR beta chain was documented in a study of regulatory T cells in long-lasting Graves disease. Notes on this clonotype: What it recognizes is unknown.

Through Arm-PCR of CDR3 regions and iRepertoire HTBI primers, TCR beta libraries were built. MiXCR, run by TCRdb on the multiplex PCR reads, gives a single entry per CDR3 protein. This table holds 700,000 or so distinct CDR3 sequences, around 30% found once. Study-wide points: A reduction in accuracy may have resulted from the small sample size. Comparison showed that persistent patients shared more public clonotypes (roughly 2,700) than new patients (966). Patients with persistent Graves' had lower TCR diversity than newly diagnosed patients.

Noted time point: persistent/refractory GD, antithyroid drugs over 5 years with positive TRAb. There was RNA extracted from PBMCs, and the TCR library was made from it. From an endocrinology department in Xi'an, China, came the patients. The specimen comprised peripheral blood mononuclear cells (PBMCs), sampled when the disease was refractory, from a patient treated with antithyroid drugs. The origin of this receptor is a female donor with Graves disease.

Written as DNA, the CDR3 is TGTGCCAGCAGTTTAGGACTAGCGGGTGAAGAGCAGTTCTTC. Translating it yields CASSLGLAGEEQFF. The chain employs TRBV12-3 or TRBV12-4 and TRBJ2-1; 10 bases are shared with TRBD2. The CDR3 runs to 14 residues. V trimming: 1 base; J trimming: 10 bases; junction bases outside the gene matches: 4.